This TCR beta chain comes out of a study of identical twins (dated by TCRdb to the mid-2010s). Regarding the complete study: To test whether fetal clonotypes persist, this study deep-sequenced TCR alpha and beta repertoires from monozygotic twins, from unrelated adults of various ages, and from cord blood. To rule out contamination, replicate twin experiments were performed at different times with different library preparation protocols. The paper as a whole reports these results and caveats: Compared with coincidental sharing between unrelated individuals, out-of-frame TCR alpha sequences shared between twins showed an excess of sequences with low generation probability. Excess twin sharing in beta out-of-frame sequences was weaker because fewer shared sequences lowered the signal-to-noise ratio. Fewer insertions were carried by abundant cord blood beta clonotypes; a weaker similar trend was observed in young adult naive repertoires, while no such trend was observed in memory repertoires. Invariant T cells such as MAIT and iNKT could partly confound zero-insertion analyses, though diverse VJ usage argued against this for most clonotypes. In monozygotic twins, out-of-frame TCR alpha sharing was systematically underestimated by recombination models, although the models agreed with sharing between unrelated individuals. Conclusions relied on cross-sectional statistical analysis, since the same donors could not be followed over many years.

Only healthy Caucasian donors were included. The twin cohort comprised three pairs of female monozygotic twins, all aged about 18 to 30 years. Using Miltenyi CD45RO+ enrichment and human naive T-cell isolation kits, memory (CD45RO+) and naive T cells were isolated from PBMC. This clonotype has just a few counts. The clone's antigen remains unknown. No base-level quality is on record; no much larger clone is a single base apart. Libraries were built with 5' RACE. Sequencing relied on an Illumina HiSeq 2000. A universal primer binding site was introduced by template switching, and a unique molecular identifier was present in the final cDNA, enabling accurate counting of TCR cDNA molecules. Specific primers in the conserved constant-segment region were used to synthesize first-strand cDNA for the TCR alpha and beta chains. To control for contamination, each cDNA library was double barcoded with a SMART-Mk sample barcode plus Illumina barcodes. TruSeq adapter sequences along with Illumina sample barcodes were introduced in two successive PCR steps. The TCR alpha and beta cDNA libraries were sequenced on the Illumina HiSeq platform using custom primers. Per the source publication's procedure: Unique molecular identifiers were extracted from raw reads with MiGEC, and CDR3 positions were determined with MiXCR. For each individual, recombination models were inferred using an EM algorithm with the repgenHMM and IGoR tools. The analysis of shared clonotypes was done with the tcR package in R, with sharing normalized by the product of cloneset sizes. To study raw recombination without the effects of thymic and clonal selection, out-of-frame nonproductive sequences were analyzed. TCRdb reprocessing: public reads trimmed at Q25 with fastp, clones called with MiXCR, in-frame beta chains kept. All rows with the same CDR3 protein become a single entry with the most common DNA and genes. Clone size and V and J calls follow TCRdb, not the original study. The sample includes 200,000 to 250,000 distinct CDR3 sequences, with around 6.9% observed a single time. About 2% of the sample lies in the top ten.

A distance of 17 bases separates the germline ends of V and J, which lose 5 bases and 7 bases respectively. The germline V gene supplies CDR1 SGHTA and CDR2 FQGNSA. The CDR3, cysteine through phenylalanine, is 14 amino acids long. Only CDR3 DNA remains: 42 bases, in frame from the first base. These same records also appear under a second study, on yellow fever vaccine responses in identical twins. Taken from the second paper: According to the authors, in identical twins the way T cells responded to vaccination appeared partly convergent and partly personalized. In identical twins, the study followed T cell clones that responded to the vaccine with precision.

Sample: memory (CD45RO+) T cells sorted from blood. The cell subset or site label for this specimen denotes: CD45RO+ enriched T cells. This receptor chain uses TRBV7-2 and TRBJ1-2; tentative D gene TRBD1, with 5 bases matching. This TCR derives from a woman aged 18-29 years in good health. Here the CDR3 is given as CASSAATGGAGYTF. The sequence in DNA is TGTGCCAGCAGCGCTGCAACAGGAGGAGCTGGCTACACCTTC.